The rows below give T cell receptor beta chains drawn from one sample of a study of blood T cell repertoires in COVID-19. Produced via immunoSEQ multiplex PCR; TCRdb's table is partial and in-frame only. The table records a few hundred thousand clones, around 86% of them present only once. The sequencing sample was made of peripheral blood. The receptors were gathered from a woman between 35 and 50 years old who had recovered from COVID-19. Both conserved end residues are part of each CDR3. The order of the fields is J gene, V gene, CDR3 protein.

TRBJ1-4 | TRBV6-5 | CASRNGQGGEKLFF
TRBJ2-3 | TRBV28 | CASSLPESGRGFDTQYF
TRBJ1-1 | TRBV30 | CAWSEQGGAAFF
TRBJ2-3 | TRBV27 | CASSQLGGDVDTQYF
TRBJ2-1 | TRBV10-3 | CAISATGQISNEQFF
TRBJ1-2 | TRBV5-1 | CASSLDAGPSNYGYTF
TRBJ2-4 | TRBV6-1 | CASSERDRKNIQYF
TRBJ2-1 | TRBV27 | CASSYGLAGEQFF
TRBJ2-1 | TRBV7-8 | CASSRLAGSGEQFF
TRBJ1-6 | TRBV7-8 | CASSLGGAPNSPLHF
TRBJ2-1 | TRBV27 | CASSKGTGGREQFF
TRBJ2-1 | TRBV12-3/TRBV12-4 | CASSLGGNGQFF
TRBJ1-5 | TRBV29-1 | CSVAGDVGGQHF
TRBJ2-1 | TRBV7-3 | CASSLWDRGRDAEQFF
TRBJ1-1 | TRBV5-1 | CASSLLTANTEAFF
TRBJ1-2 | TRBV30 | CAWGGQNYGYTF
TRBJ2-7 | TRBV28 | CASTLEGPYEQYF
TRBJ1-1 | TRBV9 | CASSADMNTEAFF
TRBJ1-1 | TRBV11-2 | CASSLGVDTQAEAFF
TRBJ2-4 | TRBV2 | CASSEALSELAKNIQYF
TRBJ2-1 | TRBV29-1 | CSVAGLAKQYSYNEQFF
TRBJ1-4 | TRBV7-9 | CASSLAGGRKLFF
TRBJ2-1 | TRBV24-1 | CATSDTNEQFF
TRBJ2-1 | TRBV27 | CASSDGTGGYEQFF
TRBJ1-2 | TRBV2 | CASRADRGLGGYTF
TRBJ2-7 | TRBV18 | CASSPPSGTAYEQYF
TRBJ2-3 | TRBV6-1 | CASSEAGGDTQYF
TRBJ1-5 | TRBV6-5 | CASRRQGDINQPQHF
TRBJ1-3 | TRBV28 | CASSLYGNTIYF
TRBJ1-5 | TRBV24-1 | CATSDSSYQPQHF
TRBJ1-2 | TRBV7-9 | CASSRGGHGYTF
TRBJ1-2 | TRBV5-4 | CASSFGVGNYGYTF
TRBJ2-3 | TRBV11-3 | CASSLDSRGGTDTQYF
TRBJ2-3 | TRBV11-3 | CASSWGLAGTSTDTQYF
TRBJ2-5 | TRBV24-1 | CATSDHTTNGGPETQYF
TRBJ2-3 | TRBV6-4 | CASSEQSTDTQYF
TRBJ1-1 | TRBV19 | CASSIDETGTVTEAFF
TRBJ2-7 | TRBV7-2 | CASSSRLAGSYEQYF
TRBJ2-2 | TRBV25-1 | CASSDGRDTGELFF
TRBJ2-3 | TRBV10-3 | CATKPGLAGGPADTQYF
TRBJ2-1 | TRBV7-9 | CASSLAFAGLADFNEQFF
TRBJ1-2 | TRBV7-2 | CASSQVAGARGYTF
TRBJ2-5 | TRBV10-3 | CAISDGGGSYETQYF
TRBJ1-2 | TRBV4-1 | CASSPQGLGGYTF
TRBJ2-5 | TRBV24-1 | CATSDRAGPYQETQYF
TRBJ1-1 | TRBV18 | CASSPPVRGGTEAFF
TRBJ1-1 | TRBV11-2 | CASSPTGGMNTEAFF
TRBJ1-1 | TRBV20-1 | CSASTVMNTEAFF
TRBJ2-7 | TRBV23-1 | CASSPSVAGGGRPGEQYF
TRBJ1-4 | TRBV16 | CASSQSDTTGGDEKLFF
TRBJ1-1 | TRBV3-1/TRBV3-2 | CASSQQDYSEAFF
TRBJ2-7 | TRBV5-1 | CASSLVTGVYEQYF
TRBJ2-2 | TRBV9 | CASSTGQVNTGELFF
TRBJ1-4 | TRBV6-5 | CASSYEGANEKLFF
TRBJ2-3 | TRBV19 | CASSMTGGKNTQYF
TRBJ2-2 | TRBV2 | CASTPTSLGGELFF
TRBJ2-2 | TRBV6-2/TRBV6-3 | CASSKSGRAGELFF
TRBJ1-2 | TRBV11-3 | CASSSTAGTVYGYTF